The next 20 T cell receptor beta chains were all read from a single sample in a study of blood T cells in healthy people across ages. Then a second PCR, running about 7 to 11 cycles, was carried out with a sample-barcoded 5' primer and a J-beta primer mix. MiXCR, run by TCRdb on the 5' RACE reads, gives a single entry per CDR3 protein. The profile shows under 1 million distinct CDR3 sequences, 40% to 50% of them singletons. The sequencing sample was made of blood. Receptor source: a man aged 55 to 69 in good health.

The chain uses TRBV24-1 and TRBJ2-1, with 9 positions matching TRBD2. The CDR3 runs 15 residues. CDR1 is KGHDR and CDR2 is SFDVKD in the germline V gene. The V gene end was trimmed by 5 bases and the J gene end by 7 bases; junction bases not matched to a gene: 8. The CDR3 spells CATSAAGGWENEQFF. DNA for the CDR3: TGTGCCACCAGTGCTGCGGGGGGGTGGGAGAATGAGCAGTTCTTC.

This clonotype appeared a few times. The rearrangement links TRBV5-1 to TRBJ2-3; 9 bases are a match to TRBD2. The V gene end was trimmed by 2 bases and the J gene end by 4 bases; junction bases not matched to a gene: 5. Germline values: CDR1 SGHRS, CDR2 YFSETQ. The CDR3 length is 15 residues. In nucleotides, the CDR3 is TGCGCCAGCAGCTTCCTAGCGGGGTCCCCAGATACGCAGTATTTT. Amino acid sequence: CASSFLAGSPDTQYF.

The rearrangement joins TRBV5-1 to TRBJ2-7; 11 bases fit TRBD1. CDR3 length: 14 residues. Germline CDR1 SGHRS, CDR2 YFSETQ. With 4 bases clipped from V and 3 bases from J, the junction kept 3 bases outside the gene matches. The CDR3 loop reads CASSMGQGVYEQYF. In DNA, the CDR3 is TGCGCCAGCAGCATGGGACAGGGGGTCTACGAGCAGTACTTC.

This clonotype showed up just once. The chain joins TRBV7-2 to TRBJ2-5; tentatively, D is TRBD1 or TRBD2 (6 bases each). V was clipped by 5 bases and J by 4 bases, with 11 bases between them. The CDR3 runs 13 residues. Germline V CDR1 and CDR2: SGHTA, FQGNSA. CDR3 nucleotides: TGTGCCAGCAGCGTACGGGGGCCAGAGACCCAGTACTTC. It codes for CASSVRGPETQYF.

This clonotype was observed a few times. CDR3 sequence: CATSRIQKLGGRSSYEQYF. CDR3 coding DNA: TGTGCCACCAGCAGAATCCAAAAGCTAGGGGGACGGAGCTCCTACGAGCAGTACTTC. The V gene is TRBV15, the J gene TRBJ2-7, with D perhaps matching TRBD1 (6 bases). CDR1 and CDR2 from the germline V gene are LNHNV and YYDKDF (reference sequence). Between the trimmed V and J ends, which lost 2 bases and 0 bases, there was a span of 23 bases. CDR3 length: 19 amino acids.

This chain links TRBV5-1 with TRBJ2-1; 10 bases agree with TRBD2. Germline CDR1 and CDR2: SGHRS and YFSETQ. CDR3 length: 15 amino acids. Losses at the gene ends were 7 bases for V and 3 bases for J; bases not matched to a gene: 7. CDR3 DNA sequence: TGCGCCAGCCTCCCTCTAGCGGGAGACTACAATGAGCAGTTCTTC. This translates into CASLPLAGDYNEQFF.

The chain employs TRBV7-9 and TRBJ1-1, with TRBD1 as a possible D gene (5 bases). The V and J ends lost 3 bases and 3 bases respectively, with 14 bases between them. This CDR3 region has 15 residues. In germline, CDR1 is SEHNR, CDR2 FQNEAQ (reference sequence). The CDR3 is CASSFPEGRDTEAFF. CDR3 DNA: TGTGCCAGCAGCTTCCCGGAGGGGCGGGACACTGAAGCTTTCTTT.

This clonotype has more than one count but fewer than ten. The V call is TRBV12-3 or TRBV12-4, the J call TRBJ1-4; possible D gene TRBD1, 5 bases. Trimming cost V 7 bases and J 8 bases, with 20 bases left between them. The CDR3 sequence is 15 residues long. As DNA, the CDR3 is TGTGCCAGCAACCCGCAGGGTTTCGTCGGGGAAAAACTGTTTTTT. Translation: CASNPQGFVGEKLFF.

The chain has TRBV29-1 and TRBJ2-1, with D perhaps TRBD2 (7 bases). V was pared by 1 base and J by 0 bases, with 13 bases between. Germline-derived CDR1 and CDR2 are SQVTM and ANQGSEA. The CDR3 is made up of 16 amino acids. For the CDR3, the DNA is TGCAGCGTTGAAGGTAGGGGGGGCCGCTCCTACAATGAGCAGTTCTTC. Encoded protein: CSVEGRGGRSYNEQFF.

This clonotype came up once. The CDR3 loop is CASSHPSRGTQTQYF. CDR3 in DNA: TGTGCCAGCAGCCACCCCTCCCGGGGGACTCAGACCCAGTACTTC. This chain connects TRBV3-1 to TRBJ2-5, with D possibly matching TRBD2 (6 bases). With 3 bases removed from V and 6 bases from J, the gap between germline ends came to 17 bases. Germline V gives CDR1 LGHDT, CDR2 YNNKEL (reference sequence). The CDR3 contains 15 residues.

V usage is TRBV6-5 and J usage is TRBJ2-7; TRBD2 matches at 9 bases. Germline V lookup: CDR1 MNHEY, CDR2 SVGAGI. Trimming at V came to 0 bases and at J to 0 bases, leaving 3 bases not matched to a gene. The CDR3 sequence is 16 residues long. CDR3 DNA: TGTGCCAGCAGTTACTCGGGACTAGCACTCTCCTACGAGCAGTACTTC. Its translation: CASSYSGLALSYEQYF.

The table lists this clonotype with a few counts. The gene calls are TRBV14 and TRBJ2-1; D may be TRBD1 or TRBD2 (5 bases each). Germline CDR1 is SGHDN and CDR2 is FVKESK. The V end lost 1 base, the J end lost 7 bases, and 14 bases lay between the germline ends. This CDR3 is built from 15 residues. CDR3 bases: TGTGCCAGCAGCCAAGTGGGGACCCTGGGGAATGAGCAGTTCTTC. Its protein product is CASSQVGTLGNEQFF.

The chain employs TRBV7-2 and TRBJ1-5; D remains ambiguous. With 1 base removed from V and 6 bases from J, the gap between germline ends came to 10 bases. Germline V gene sequence: CDR1 SGHTA, CDR2 FQGNSA. The CDR3 runs to 14 residues. The CDR3 sequence is CASSLVIWGQPQHF. DNA for the CDR3: TGTGCCAGCAGCTTAGTTATATGGGGTCAGCCCCAGCATTTT.

As to this clonotype: The junction and the germline gene differ at one end; a read error may be behind it. Here the CDR3 DNA reads TGTGCCGGCAGTGAATACCCAGGGGGCGTGTTCGATGAGCAGTTCTTC. Its protein is CAGSEYPGGVFDEQFF. V is TRBV2 and J is TRBJ2-1; 8 bases are a match to TRBD1. Germline CDR1 reads SNHLY; CDR2 reads FYNNEI. The CDR3 extends over 16 amino acids.

This clonotype was picked up a small number of times. V is TRBV20-1 and J is TRBJ2-1, with D maybe TRBD2 (6 bases). This CDR3 is built from 15 residues. CDR1 DFQATT and CDR2 SNEGSKA come from the germline V gene (reference sequence). Trimming cost V 3 bases and J 1 base, with 13 bases left between them. The CDR3, as DNA: TGCAGTGCTAGGGTCCTAGCGTTATCCTACAATGAGCAGTTCTTC. It is translated as CSARVLALSYNEQFF.

The chain employs TRBV25-1 and TRBJ1-4; D is ambiguous. Per germline, CDR1 MGHDK and CDR2 SYGVNS. The CDR3 length is 13 residues. The V end lost 6 bases, the J end lost 5 bases, and 10 bases lay between the germline ends. DNA of the CDR3: TGTGCCAGCAGACCGTACGGAAATGAAAAACTGTTTTTT. It translates to CASRPYGNEKLFF.

The chain uses TRBV15 and TRBJ2-3; D uncertain. The CDR3 covers 14 residues. V lost 0 bases to trimming and J lost 2 bases, with 6 bases between them. Germline V lookup: CDR1 LNHNV, CDR2 YYDKDF (reference sequence). CDR3 protein: CATSRDSTTDTQYF. In DNA form, the CDR3 reads TGTGCCACCAGCAGAGACTCGACCACAGATACGCAGTATTTT.

The rearrangement links TRBV7-2 to TRBJ2-1; TRBD2 matches at 10 bases. CDR1 is SGHTA and CDR2 is FQGNSA in the germline V gene. The V gene end was trimmed by 5 bases and the J gene end by 7 bases; junction bases not matched to a gene: 14. The CDR3 contains 17 residues. DNA for the CDR3: TGTGCCAGCAGCCCAGGGGCCGCGGGACTAGCGACTAATGAGCAGTTCTTC. Residues: CASSPGAAGLATNEQFF.

This clonotype has just a few counts. The chain employs TRBV10-3 and TRBJ2-5; 7 positions match TRBD1. CDR1 is ENHRY and CDR2 is SYGVKD in the germline V gene. This CDR3 is 14 amino acids long. V lost 4 bases and J lost 4; bases outside the gene matches: 6. The CDR3: CAISATGMGETQYF. The CDR3 bases are TGTGCCATCAGTGCGACAGGGATGGGAGAGACCCAGTACTTC.

The V gene is TRBV2, the J gene TRBJ1-5; TRBD1 matches 8 bases. The CDR3 runs to 13 residues. Trimming removed 6 bases from V and 7 bases from J; junction bases left unmatched: 5. CDR1 and CDR2 from the germline V gene are SNHLY and FYNNEI. CDR3 sequence: CASRGQAGQPQHF. The DNA of the CDR3 is TGTGCCAGCAGGGGACAGGCGGGGCAGCCCCAGCATTTT.